The sample holds a few counts of the clone carrying this T cell receptor (beta chain). The CDR3 runs 13 residues. V was trimmed by 0 bases and J by 6 bases, leaving 8 bases between them. In germline, CDR1 is SNHLY, CDR2 FYNNEI. The sample is drawn from a study of patients and donors after allogeneic stem cell transplantation. TCRdb redid the calling of the RT-PCR reads with MiXCR, one entry per CDR3 protein. The table has approximately 220,000 distinct CDR3 sequences, over 30% seen once. The sequence derives from a human donor who was either an allogeneic HSCT recipient or a stem cell or donor lymphocyte infusion donor (not recorded which). It is not recorded whose cells these are; they may come from a transplant donor. Sequenced sample: blood, either unsorted or a sorted T cell fraction (not recorded which). V gene TRBV2 combines with J gene TRBJ1-1; D not resolved. CDR3 DNA: TGTGCCAGCAGTGAAGCGCTTCCTGCTGAAGCTTTCTTT. It yields the protein CASSEALPAEAFF.